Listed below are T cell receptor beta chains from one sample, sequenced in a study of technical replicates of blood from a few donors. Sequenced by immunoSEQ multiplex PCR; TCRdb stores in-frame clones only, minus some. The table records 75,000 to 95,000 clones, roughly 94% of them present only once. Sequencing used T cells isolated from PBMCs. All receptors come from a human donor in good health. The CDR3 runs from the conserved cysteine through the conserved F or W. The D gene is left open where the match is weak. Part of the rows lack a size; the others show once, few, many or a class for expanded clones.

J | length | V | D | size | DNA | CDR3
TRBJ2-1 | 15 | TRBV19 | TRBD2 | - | TGTGCCAGTAGCATTAATGAGCGGGGCTACAATGAGCAGTTCTTC | CASSINERGYNEQFF
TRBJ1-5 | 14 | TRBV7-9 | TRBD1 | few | TGTGCCAGCAGCTCGCAGGGGGTTAATCAGCCCCAGCATTTT | CASSSQGVNQPQHF
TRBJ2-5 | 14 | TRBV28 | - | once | TGTGCCAGCAGTGTCTCCGGGGTCCAAGAGACCCAGTACTTC | CASSVSGVQETQYF
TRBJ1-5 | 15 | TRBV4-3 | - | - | TGCGCCAGCAGCCAAGATCGGTCAAGCAGGCAGCCCCAGCATTTT | CASSQDRSSRQPQHF
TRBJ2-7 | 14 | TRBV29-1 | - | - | TGCAGCGTCGGGGGGACGACAGGATACTACGAGCAGTACTTC | CSVGGTTGYYEQYF
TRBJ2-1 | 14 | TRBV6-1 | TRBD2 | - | TGTGCCAGCAGGAGGGATAGCGGGATATATGAGCAGTTCTTC | CASRRDSGIYEQFF
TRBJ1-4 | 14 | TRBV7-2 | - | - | TGTGCCAGCAGGCGAGACAGTGCTAATGAAAAACTGTTTTTT | CASRRDSANEKLFF
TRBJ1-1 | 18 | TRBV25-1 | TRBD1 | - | TGTGCCAGCAGTGAATTGAGGGGGACAGGGGTCGTCGGTACTGAAGCTTTCTTT | CASSELRGTGVVGTEAFF
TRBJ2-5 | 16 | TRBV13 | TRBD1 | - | TGTGCCAGCAGCTTAGGCGGACAGGGGGGGTTAGAGACCCAGTACTTC | CASSLGGQGGLETQYF
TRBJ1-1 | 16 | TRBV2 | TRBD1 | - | TGTGCCAGCAGTGAACCGGGACAGGGGGTGAACACTGAAGCTTTCTTT | CASSEPGQGVNTEAFF
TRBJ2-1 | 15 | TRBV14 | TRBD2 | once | TGTGCCAGCAGCCAAGCAGGGACTAGAGTAAATGAGCAGTTCTTC | CASSQAGTRVNEQFF
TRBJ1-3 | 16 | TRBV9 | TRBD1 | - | TGTGCCAGCAGCGCTACAGTAGGACAGGGGCGAAACACCATATATTTT | CASSATVGQGRNTIYF
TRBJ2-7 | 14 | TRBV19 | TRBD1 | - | TGTGCCAGCGCCGACAGGGCCGCCTCCTACGAGCAGTACTTC | CASADRAASYEQYF
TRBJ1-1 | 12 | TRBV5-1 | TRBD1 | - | TGCGCCAGCAGCACAGGGGATACTGAAGCTTTCTTT | CASSTGDTEAFF
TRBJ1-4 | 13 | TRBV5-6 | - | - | TGTGCCAGCAGCTTGGGAGCACAGGAAAAACTGTTTTTT | CASSLGAQEKLFF
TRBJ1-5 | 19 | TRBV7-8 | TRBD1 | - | TGTGCCAGCAGCTTAAAAACCGGGACAGGGGGATATAGCAATCAGCCCCAGCATTTT | CASSLKTGTGGYSNQPQHF
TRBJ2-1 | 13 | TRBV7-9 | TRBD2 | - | TGTGTTACGCAGCGGGAGGAACAAAATGAGCAGTTCTTC | CVTQREEQNEQFF
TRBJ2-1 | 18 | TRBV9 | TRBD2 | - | TGTGCCAGCAGCGCGTCGGGGTTACTAGCGGGAAGTTCGGATGAGCAGTTCTTC | CASSASGLLAGSSDEQFF
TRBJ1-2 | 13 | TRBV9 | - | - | TGTGCCAGCAGCGTGGCGGAAAACTATGGCTACACCTTC | CASSVAENYGYTF
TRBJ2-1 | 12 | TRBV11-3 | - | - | TGTGCCAGCAGTACCACAGGTTTCGAGCAGTTCTTC | CASSTTGFEQFF
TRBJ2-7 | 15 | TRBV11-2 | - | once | TGTGCCAGCAGAATTACAGGGGGGACTACCTACGAGCAGTACTTC | CASRITGGTTYEQYF
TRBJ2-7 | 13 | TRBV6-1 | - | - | TGTGCCAGCGAGGCGGAGGGAAGCTACGAGCAGTACTTC | CASEAEGSYEQYF
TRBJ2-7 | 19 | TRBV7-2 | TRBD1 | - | TGTGCCAGCAGCCTCAAAAAGGACAGGAGTGCTTTCATAGTCTACGAGCAGTACTTC | CASSLKKDRSAFIVYEQYF
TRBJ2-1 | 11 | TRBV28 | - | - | TGTGCCACCGCGTTACCGGGTGAGCAGTTCTTC | CATALPGEQFF
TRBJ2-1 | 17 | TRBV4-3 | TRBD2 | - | TGCGCCAGCAGCCCGGTTTCAGCGGGAGGGCCCTACAATGAGCAGTTCTTC | CASSPVSAGGPYNEQFF
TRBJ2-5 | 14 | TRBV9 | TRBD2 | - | TGTGCCAGCAGCGTATCGGGAGGGCAAGAGACCCAGTACTTC | CASSVSGGQETQYF
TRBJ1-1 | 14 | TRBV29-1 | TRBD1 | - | TGCAGCGTTGGACAGGGGGCCGCTCGGACTGAAGCTTTCTTT | CSVGQGAARTEAFF
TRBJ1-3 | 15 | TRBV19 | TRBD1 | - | TGTGCCACCTCCCCCCGACAGGGAGCTGGAAACACCATATATTTT | CATSPRQGAGNTIYF
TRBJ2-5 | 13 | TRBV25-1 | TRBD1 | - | TGTGCCAGCAGTGTCGGGACAGGAGAGACCCAGTACTTC | CASSVGTGETQYF
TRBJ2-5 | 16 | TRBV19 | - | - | TGTGCCAGTAGTATCAGGGAAGCGGGCCTCCAAGAGACCCAGTACTTC | CASSIREAGLQETQYF
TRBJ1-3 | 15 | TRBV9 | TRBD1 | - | TGTGCCAGCAGCGGCACAGGGGCATCTGGAAACACCATATATTTT | CASSGTGASGNTIYF
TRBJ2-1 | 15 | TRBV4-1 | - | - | TGCGCCAGCAGTACCGTAGCCAGGGGAGTAAATGAGCAGTTCTTC | CASSTVARGVNEQFF
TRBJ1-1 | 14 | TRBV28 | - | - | TGTGCCAGCAGTTTAACACAGGGAAATACTGAAGCTTTCTTT | CASSLTQGNTEAFF
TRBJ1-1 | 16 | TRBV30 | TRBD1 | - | TGTGCCTGGAGTGGAGGGACAGGCCCCAAAGACACTGAAGCTTTCTTT | CAWSGGTGPKDTEAFF
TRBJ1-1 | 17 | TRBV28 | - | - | TGTGCCAGCAGTTTCGAGACAGGTCACGAGGGGAACACTGAAGCTTTCTTT | CASSFETGHEGNTEAFF
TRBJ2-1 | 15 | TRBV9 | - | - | TGTGCCAGCAGCTCCCAGCGTAACTCCTACAATGAGCAGTTCTTC | CASSSQRNSYNEQFF
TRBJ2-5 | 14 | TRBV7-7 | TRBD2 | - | TGTGCTAGCAGCTTAGCGGGAGGAAAACAGACCCAGTACTTC | CASSLAGGKQTQYF
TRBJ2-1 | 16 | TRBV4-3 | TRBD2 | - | TGCGCCAGCAGCCAAGAACCAGCGGGAGGGCCGAATGAGCAGTTCTTC | CASSQEPAGGPNEQFF
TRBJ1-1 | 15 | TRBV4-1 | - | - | TGCGCCAGCAGCCAAGTCGTCATTGCAGGGTTTGGAGCTTTCTTT | CASSQVVIAGFGAFF
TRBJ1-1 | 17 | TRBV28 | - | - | TGTGCCACTCACAATCCAGAACGGGGACTCACGAACACTGAAGCTTTCTTT | CATHNPERGLTNTEAFF
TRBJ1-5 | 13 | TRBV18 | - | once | TGTGCCAGCTCACCCGCGGGGGGGCAGCCCCAGCATTTT | CASSPAGGQPQHF
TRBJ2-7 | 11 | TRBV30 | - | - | TGTGCCTGGAGTGGAGGGGGCGAGCAGTACTTC | CAWSGGGEQYF
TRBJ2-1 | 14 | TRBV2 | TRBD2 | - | TGTGCCAGCACTCTAGCGGCCTCCTACAATGAGCAGTTCTTC | CASTLAASYNEQFF
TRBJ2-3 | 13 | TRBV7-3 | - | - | TGTGCCAGCAGCTTGGGACTGACAGATACGCAGTATTTT | CASSLGLTDTQYF
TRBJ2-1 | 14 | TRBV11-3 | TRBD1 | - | TGTGCCAGCAGCTTACAGGGGGCCCTTAATGAGCAGTTCTTC | CASSLQGALNEQFF
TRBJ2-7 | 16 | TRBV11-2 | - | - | TGTGCCAGCAGCTCTCATCCCCGGGACACCGGGAACGAGCAGTACTTC | CASSSHPRDTGNEQYF
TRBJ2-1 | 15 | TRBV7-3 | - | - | TGTGCCAGCAGCTTACTAAACGGGAGAGGGGAAGAGCAGTTCTTC | CASSLLNGRGEEQFF
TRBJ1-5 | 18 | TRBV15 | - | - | TGTGCCACCAGCAGAGATACAGGGACCACCGAAACCAATCAGCCCCAGCATTTT | CATSRDTGTTETNQPQHF
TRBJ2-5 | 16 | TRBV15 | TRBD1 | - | TGTGCCACCAGCACCTCGGACAGGGGGCTGGCGGAGACCCAGTACTTC | CATSTSDRGLAETQYF
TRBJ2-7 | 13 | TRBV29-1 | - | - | TGCAGCGTTGAAGCTACAGAATCCTACGAGCAGTACTTC | CSVEATESYEQYF
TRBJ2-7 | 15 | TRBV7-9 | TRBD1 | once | TGTGCCAGCAGCTCCAGCAGGGGGCTATCCTACGAGCAGTACTTC | CASSSSRGLSYEQYF
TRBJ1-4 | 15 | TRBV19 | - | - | TGTGCCAGTAGTTTCTACACAGCAACTAATGAAAAACTGTTTTTT | CASSFYTATNEKLFF
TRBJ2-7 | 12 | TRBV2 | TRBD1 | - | TGTGCCAGCCCGAGGGGGCCCTACGAGCAGTACTTC | CASPRGPYEQYF
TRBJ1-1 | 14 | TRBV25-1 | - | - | TGTGCCAGCAGTGTTGGACTGGGGGGGACTGAAGCTTTCTTT | CASSVGLGGTEAFF